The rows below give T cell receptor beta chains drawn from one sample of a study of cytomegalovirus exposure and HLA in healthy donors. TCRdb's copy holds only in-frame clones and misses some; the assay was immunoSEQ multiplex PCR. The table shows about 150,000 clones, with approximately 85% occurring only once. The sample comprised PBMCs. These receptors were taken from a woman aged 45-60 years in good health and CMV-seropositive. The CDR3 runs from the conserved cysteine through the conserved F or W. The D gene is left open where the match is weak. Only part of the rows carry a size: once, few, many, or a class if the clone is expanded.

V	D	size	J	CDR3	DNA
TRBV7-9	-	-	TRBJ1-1	CASSSAVEAFF	TGTGCCAGCAGCTCGGCGGTAGAAGCTTTCTTT
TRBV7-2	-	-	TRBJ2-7	CASSVTGTTTYEQYF	TGTGCCAGCAGCGTTACCGGGACAACTACCTACGAGCAGTACTTC
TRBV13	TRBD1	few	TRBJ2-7	CASSTGGTGSYEQYF	TGTGCCAGCAGCACGGGTGGGACAGGGTCCTACGAGCAGTACTTC
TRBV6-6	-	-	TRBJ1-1	CASSWAQVNTEAFF	TGTGCCAGCAGTTGGGCACAGGTGAACACTGAAGCTTTCTTT
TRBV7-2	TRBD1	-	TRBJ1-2	CASTPTGANYGYTF	TGTGCCAGCACCCCTACAGGGGCTAACTATGGCTACACCTTC
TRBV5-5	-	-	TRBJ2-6	CATQARSGANVLTF	TGTGCCACCCAAGCCAGGTCTGGGGCCAACGTCCTGACTTTC
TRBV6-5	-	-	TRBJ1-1	CASSYSTGVHTEAFF	TGTGCCAGCAGTTACTCGACCGGGGTGCACACTGAAGCTTTCTTT
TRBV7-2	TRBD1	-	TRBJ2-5	CASSLRAGGETQYF	TGTGCCAGCAGCCTGAGGGCAGGGGGAGAGACCCAGTACTTC
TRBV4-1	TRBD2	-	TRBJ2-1	CASSQETSHNEQFF	TGCGCCAGCAGCCAAGAGACTAGCCACAATGAGCAGTTCTTC
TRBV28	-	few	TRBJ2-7	CASSFSYPEYSYEQYF	TGTGCCAGCAGTTTTTCCTACCCCGAATATTCATACGAGCAGTACTTC
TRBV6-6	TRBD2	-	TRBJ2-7	CASRGASGNYEQYF	TGTGCCTCACGGGGGGCTAGCGGGAACTACGAGCAGTACTTC
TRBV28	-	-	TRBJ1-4	CASAIETTNEKLFF	TGTGCCAGCGCTATTGAAACAACTAATGAAAAACTGTTTTTT
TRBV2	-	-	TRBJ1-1	CASSRDTNLMNTEAFF	TGTGCCAGCAGCCGGGACACTAATCTCATGAACACTGAAGCTTTCTTT
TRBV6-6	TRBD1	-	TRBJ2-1	CASSYRTGVNEQFF	TGTGCCAGCAGTTACAGGACAGGGGTTAATGAGCAGTTCTTC
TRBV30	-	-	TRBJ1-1	CAWSWDTPEAFF	TGTGCCTGGAGTTGGGACACCCCTGAAGCTTTCTTT
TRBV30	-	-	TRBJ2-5	CAWSEDTTETQYF	TGTGCCTGGAGTGAGGACACCACGGAGACCCAGTACTTC
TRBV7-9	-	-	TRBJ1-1	CASSLGGGGLNTEAFF	TGTGCCAGCAGCTTAGGGGGGGGTGGGTTGAACACTGAAGCTTTCTTT
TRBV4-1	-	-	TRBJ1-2	CASSQEAQATNYGYTF	TGCGCCAGCAGCCAAGAGGCGCAGGCCACTAACTATGGCTACACCTTC
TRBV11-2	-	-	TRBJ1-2	CASSLVIESGYTF	TGTGCCAGCAGCTTAGTCATCGAGAGTGGCTACACCTTC
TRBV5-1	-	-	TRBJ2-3	CASSLEAIGTDTQYF	TGCGCCAGCAGCTTGGAAGCGATTGGTACAGATACGCAGTATTTT
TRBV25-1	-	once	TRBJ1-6	CASSVSGVDTLHF	TGTGCCAGCAGTGTGTCCGGGGTAGATACCCTCCACTTT
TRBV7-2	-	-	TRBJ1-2	CASSDQKTGRPGYTF	TGTGCCAGCAGCGACCAGAAGACAGGCCGACCGGGCTACACCTTC
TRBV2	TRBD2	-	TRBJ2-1	CASISQAGGSYNEQFF	TGTGCCAGCATATCCCAAGCGGGAGGGTCCTACAATGAGCAGTTCTTC
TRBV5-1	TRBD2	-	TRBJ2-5	CASSLLGNTGTSEETQYF	TGCGCCAGCAGCTTGCTCGGGAATACCGGGACTAGCGAAGAGACCCAGTACTTC
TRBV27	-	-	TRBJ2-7	CASNLGPGVDEQYF	TGTGCCAGCAACCTCGGTCCAGGGGTGGACGAGCAGTACTTC
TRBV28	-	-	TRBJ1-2	CASSVQAGYYGYTF	TGTGCCAGCAGTGTGCAGGCAGGGTACTATGGCTACACCTTC
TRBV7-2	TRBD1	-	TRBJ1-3	CASSLDKGARSGNTIYF	TGTGCCAGCAGCTTAGATAAGGGGGCGCGGAGTGGAAACACCATATATTTT
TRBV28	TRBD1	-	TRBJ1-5	CASSLGAGGSNQPQHF	TGTGCCAGCAGTTTGGGTGCAGGGGGTAGCAATCAGCCCCAGCATTTT
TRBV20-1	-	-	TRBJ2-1	CSAYRNEQFF	TGCAGTGCTTACCGGAATGAGCAGTTCTTC
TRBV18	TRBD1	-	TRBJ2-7	CASSVARGHEQYF	TGTGCCAGCTCAGTGGCCAGGGGGCACGAGCAGTACTTC
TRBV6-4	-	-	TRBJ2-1	CASSDGDYNEQFF	TGTGCCAGCAGTGACGGAGACTACAATGAGCAGTTCTTC
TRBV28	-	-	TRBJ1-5	CASSPPTQPQHF	TGTGCCAGCAGTCCCCCTACCCAGCCCCAGCATTTT
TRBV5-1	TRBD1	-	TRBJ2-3	CASRGQGYEDTQYF	TGCGCCAGCAGGGGACAGGGATATGAAGATACGCAGTATTTT
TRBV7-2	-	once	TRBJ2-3	CASSLALVADTQYF	TGTGCCAGCAGCTTAGCCCTAGTAGCAGATACGCAGTATTTT
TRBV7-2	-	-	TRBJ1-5	CASSFNNQPQHF	TGTGCCAGCAGCTTTAACAATCAGCCCCAGCATTTT
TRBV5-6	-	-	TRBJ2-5	CASSFLGVEYF	TGTGCCAGCAGCTTCCTAGGGGTAGAGTACTTC
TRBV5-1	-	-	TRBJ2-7	CASSTHEAGEQYF	TGCGCCAGCAGCACCCACGAAGCGGGCGAGCAGTACTTC
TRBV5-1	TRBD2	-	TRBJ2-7	CASSPGGGYEQYF	TGCGCCAGCAGCCCTGGGGGAGGGTACGAGCAGTACTTC
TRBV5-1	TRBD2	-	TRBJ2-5	CASSLGLIEETQYF	TGCGCCAGCAGCCTGGGACTAATAGAAGAGACCCAGTACTTC
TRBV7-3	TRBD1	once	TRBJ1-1	CASSSGGSGEAFF	TGTGCCAGCAGCTCAGGGGGCTCGGGTGAAGCTTTCTTT
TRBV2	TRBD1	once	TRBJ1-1	CASSVRDRVKWDTEAFF	TGTGCCAGCAGTGTCCGGGACAGGGTAAAGTGGGACACTGAAGCTTTCTTT
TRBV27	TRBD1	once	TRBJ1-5	CASSLGQGGGQPQHF	TGTGCCAGCAGCCTGGGACAGGGGGGGGGTCAGCCCCAGCATTTT